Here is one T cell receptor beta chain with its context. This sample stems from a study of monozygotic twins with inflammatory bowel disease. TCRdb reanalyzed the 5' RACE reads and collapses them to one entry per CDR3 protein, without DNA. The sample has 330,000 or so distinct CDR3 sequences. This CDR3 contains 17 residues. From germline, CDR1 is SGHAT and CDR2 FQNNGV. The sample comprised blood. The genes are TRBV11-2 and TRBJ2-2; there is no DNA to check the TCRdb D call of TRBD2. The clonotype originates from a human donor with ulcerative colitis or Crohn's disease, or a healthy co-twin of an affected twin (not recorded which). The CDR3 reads CASSPRRLAGVTGELFF.